Reported below is one T cell receptor (beta chain). Its antigen remains unknown. The sample originates from a study of cytomegalovirus exposure and HLA in healthy donors. Primers for the PCR totalled 60 Vbeta and 13 Jbeta. TCRdb's table, derived via immunoSEQ multiplex PCR, lists solely in-frame clones and lacks some. Of approximately 220,000 clones in the sample, about three quarters are singletons; the top ten hold around 1.7%. Broader study findings: With further analysis later on, most CMV-associated TCR beta chains appeared HLA-restricted. Later analysis demonstrated an association between a missense DCLRE1C variant and TCR beta V- and J-gene trimming.

The source is a man between 18 and 35 years old in good health and CMV-seronegative. The material sequenced was PBMCs.

CDR3 nucleotides: TGTGCCAGCAGCGCTCAACTAGCGGGAGATGAGACCCAGTACTTC. Protein: CASSAQLAGDETQYF. This chain joins TRBV7-2 and TRBJ2-5, with 11 bases matching TRBD2. The V gene's germline CDR1 is SGHTA and CDR2 FQGNSA. The CDR3 length is 15 residues. J lost 5 bases, V lost 5 bases, and 7 bases had no gene match.